This TCR beta chain was recorded in a study of OX40 agonist ivuxolimab in advanced cancers. In the study overall: Ivuxolimab is a fully human IgG2 antibody that activates OX40 (CD134). Findings and caveats of the study: Some patients who did not respond also had low normalized T-cell clonal expansion. Those patients achieving a partial response at 0.1-3.0 mg/kg showed among the lowest clonal expansion.

Sequenced by immunoSEQ multiplex PCR; TCRdb stores in-frame clones only, minus some. The repertoire consists of 45,000 to 50,000 clones, with under 95% occurring once and the leading ten covering 15% to 20%. Regarding this clone: The antigen is unknown.

Germline V gene lookup returns CDR1 SEHNR and CDR2 FQNEAQ (reference sequence). The CDR3 is 15 amino acids. J lost 7 bases, V lost 5 bases, and 7 bases had no gene match. Patients had blood sampled at baseline and again on cycle 4 day 1 and cycle 7 day 1. The sequencing here drew on CD4+ or CD8+ T cells sorted from blood, taken in a trial of the OX40 agonist ivuxolimab. The TCR originated in an adult with an advanced solid tumor such as melanoma, head and neck, liver or kidney cancer. The chain has TRBV7-9 and TRBJ1-4; TRBD1 matches 10 bases. CDR3 bases: TGTGCCAGCAGCCCCGAGACAGGGGGCGGTGAAAAACTGTTTTTT. As protein: CASSPETGGGEKLFF.